This T cell receptor beta chain came from a study of control samples from healthy donors and cancer patients. Germline V gene lookup returns CDR1 WNHNN and CDR2 SYGVQD (reference sequence). This CDR3 comprises 13 residues. V was pared by 2 bases and J by 3 bases, with 8 bases between. This clone was observed once. The protocol was immunoSEQ multiplex PCR, while the TCRdb copy is restricted to in-frame clones and leaves out a portion. The sample records 9,500 to 15,000 clones, roughly 94% being singletons. The receptor was derived from a man between 65 and 80 years old with head and neck cancer. Sequenced sample: PBMCs. This chain links TRBV10-1 with TRBJ2-7, with D unclear. The CDR3 bases are TGCGCCAGCAGTGAGGTGGGTGGCTACGAGCAGTACTTC. It codes for CASSEVGGYEQYF.